A selection of T cell receptor beta chains follows, all from one sample in a study of glioma-infiltrating T cells after dendritic cell vaccination. Profiled with immunoSEQ multiplex PCR; TCRdb holds only in-frame clones, not every one. This table holds about 49,000 clones, 65% to 90% found once. Sequences were derived from blood, sampled before dendritic cell vaccination. The source is a human donor with glioblastoma. The CDR3 runs from the conserved cysteine through the conserved F or W. A D gene is named only where the DNA matches it firmly. Rows may omit the clone size; those that give it use once, few, many or a size class.

V gene: TRBV27
D gene: NA
J gene: TRBJ2-2
clone size: once
CDR3 DNA: TGTGCCAGCAGACGACAGTTCACCGGGGAGCTGTTTTTT
CDR3 protein: CASRRQFTGELFF

V gene: TRBV6-1
D gene: NA
J gene: TRBJ1-1
clone size: NA
CDR3 DNA: TGTGCCAGCATCAGGGAGGGGGAAGCTTTCTTT
CDR3 protein: CASIREGEAFF

V gene: TRBV9
D gene: NA
J gene: TRBJ1-4
clone size: NA
CDR3 DNA: TGTGCCAGCAGCGCCTACTTGACGGCCATAGCGGGGGAAAAACTGTTTTTT
CDR3 protein: CASSAYLTAIAGEKLFF

V gene: TRBV9
D gene: TRBD1
J gene: TRBJ2-5
clone size: NA
CDR3 DNA: TGTGCCAGCAGCGTATCAGGGGGCGCTTTGGAAGAGACCCAGTACTTC
CDR3 protein: CASSVSGGALEETQYF

V gene: TRBV28
D gene: NA
J gene: TRBJ1-5
clone size: few
CDR3 DNA: TGTGCCAGCAGTTTAGGGCCGAGCAATCAGCCCCAGCATTTT
CDR3 protein: CASSLGPSNQPQHF

V gene: TRBV5-1
D gene: TRBD1
J gene: TRBJ2-3
clone size: NA
CDR3 DNA: TGCGCCAGCACCGACGGACAGGGGGAAGATACGCAGTATTTT
CDR3 protein: CASTDGQGEDTQYF

V gene: TRBV2
D gene: NA
J gene: TRBJ1-5
clone size: NA
CDR3 DNA: TGTGCCAGCAGGAACCCAGGGTATAGCAATCAGCCCCAGCATTTT
CDR3 protein: CASRNPGYSNQPQHF

V gene: TRBV10-3
D gene: NA
J gene: TRBJ1-1
clone size: NA
CDR3 DNA: TGTGCCATCAGTGAGCGGGGGGCCGACACTGAAGCTTTCTTT
CDR3 protein: CAISERGADTEAFF

V gene: TRBV5-6
D gene: TRBD1
J gene: TRBJ2-3
clone size: NA
CDR3 DNA: TGTGCCAGCAGCGAGGACAGGATACCCACAGATACGCAGTATTTT
CDR3 protein: CASSEDRIPTDTQYF

V gene: TRBV4-2
D gene: NA
J gene: TRBJ2-5
clone size: NA
CDR3 DNA: TGTGCCAGCAGCCAAGAAGGTCCAGGGAAGGAGACCCAGTACTTC
CDR3 protein: CASSQEGPGKETQYF

V gene: TRBV11-3
D gene: TRBD1
J gene: TRBJ2-1
clone size: NA
CDR3 DNA: TGTGCCAGCAGACCCGGGACAGGGGGCAGTGAGCAGTTCTTC
CDR3 protein: CASRPGTGGSEQFF

V gene: TRBV5-6
D gene: NA
J gene: TRBJ2-3
clone size: NA
CDR3 DNA: TGTGCCAGCAGTCCTGCAGGCCGTTCAGATACGCAGTATTTT
CDR3 protein: CASSPAGRSDTQYF

V gene: TRBV9
D gene: NA
J gene: TRBJ2-2
clone size: NA
CDR3 DNA: TGTGCCAGCATGGGGGGATCGGGCGGGGAGCTGTTTTTT
CDR3 protein: CASMGGSGGELFF

V gene: TRBV27
D gene: TRBD1
J gene: TRBJ1-5
clone size: NA
CDR3 DNA: TGTGCCAGCAGGACAGGGGACAATCAGCCCCAGCATTTT
CDR3 protein: CASRTGDNQPQHF

V gene: TRBV5-4
D gene: TRBD2
J gene: TRBJ2-1
clone size: NA
CDR3 DNA: TGTGCCAGCAGCTTTACTAGCGGGGGGGGTGAGCAGTTCTTC
CDR3 protein: CASSFTSGGGEQFF

V gene: TRBV13
D gene: NA
J gene: TRBJ1-2
clone size: NA
CDR3 DNA: TGTGCCAGCAGCTTAGGGGTTTTCGGTTATGGCTACACCTTC
CDR3 protein: CASSLGVFGYGYTF

V gene: TRBV7-9
D gene: NA
J gene: TRBJ1-4
clone size: NA
CDR3 DNA: TGTGCCAGCAGCTTAGAACGGTTTAATGAAAAACTGTTTTTT
CDR3 protein: CASSLERFNEKLFF

V gene: TRBV19
D gene: NA
J gene: TRBJ1-4
clone size: NA
CDR3 DNA: TGTGCCAGTGGAGGGAGGGAGAAACTGTTTTTT
CDR3 protein: CASGGREKLFF

V gene: TRBV7-2
D gene: TRBD2
J gene: TRBJ2-5
clone size: NA
CDR3 DNA: TGTGCCAGCAGCTTAGGGAGGTTAGCGGGAGTGGAGACCCAGTACTTC
CDR3 protein: CASSLGRLAGVETQYF

V gene: TRBV4-2
D gene: NA
J gene: TRBJ2-7
clone size: few
CDR3 DNA: TGTGCCAGCAGCCAAGATATAACAGGGCTCCACGAGCAGTACTTC
CDR3 protein: CASSQDITGLHEQYF

V gene: TRBV14
D gene: NA
J gene: TRBJ1-1
clone size: NA
CDR3 DNA: TGTGCCAGCAGCCTATTTGTCAGGGGGAACACTGAAGCTTTCTTT
CDR3 protein: CASSLFVRGNTEAFF

V gene: TRBV27
D gene: TRBD1
J gene: TRBJ2-7
clone size: NA
CDR3 DNA: TGTGCCAGCAGTTTATTAGACAGGGCCTACGAGCAGTACTTC
CDR3 protein: CASSLLDRAYEQYF

V gene: TRBV11-2
D gene: TRBD1
J gene: TRBJ1-1
clone size: NA
CDR3 DNA: TGTGCCAGCAGCTTAGATCCCATGAGGGGGCGCAGGGACACTGAAGCTTTCTTT
CDR3 protein: CASSLDPMRGRRDTEAFF

V gene: TRBV5-8
D gene: NA
J gene: TRBJ1-2
clone size: NA
CDR3 DNA: TGTGCCAGCAGCTTGGTGGCAGGATGGTATGGCTACACCTTC
CDR3 protein: CASSLVAGWYGYTF

V gene: TRBV6-6
D gene: TRBD1
J gene: TRBJ2-3
clone size: NA
CDR3 DNA: TGTGCCAGCAGGAGACAGGGGGAAGGCACAGATACGCAGTATTTT
CDR3 protein: CASRRQGEGTDTQYF

V gene: TRBV5-4
D gene: NA
J gene: TRBJ2-7
clone size: NA
CDR3 DNA: TGTGCCAGCGGAGCCTTAGGCGAGCAGTACTTC
CDR3 protein: CASGALGEQYF

V gene: TRBV4-1
D gene: NA
J gene: TRBJ2-7
clone size: once
CDR3 DNA: TGCGCCAGCAGCCACAGGTGGCAGGGGGACTCCGAGCAGTACTTC
CDR3 protein: CASSHRWQGDSEQYF

V gene: TRBV25-1
D gene: TRBD1
J gene: TRBJ1-2
clone size: NA
CDR3 DNA: TGTGCCAGCAGTGTGGACAGGGTCCATGGCTACACCTTC
CDR3 protein: CASSVDRVHGYTF

V gene: TRBV11-3
D gene: TRBD1
J gene: TRBJ1-2
clone size: NA
CDR3 DNA: TGTGCCAGCAGCCCTACACCCGACAGGGTTGATGGCTACACCTTC
CDR3 protein: CASSPTPDRVDGYTF

V gene: TRBV7-2
D gene: TRBD1
J gene: TRBJ1-1
clone size: NA
CDR3 DNA: TGTGCCAGCAGACCTCCGGCAGGGGGCCAGAACACTGAAGCTTTCTTT
CDR3 protein: CASRPPAGGQNTEAFF

V gene: TRBV7-2
D gene: NA
J gene: TRBJ2-3
clone size: once
CDR3 DNA: TGTGCCAGCAGCTTTAGGGGGGGTACAGATACGCAGTATTTT
CDR3 protein: CASSFRGGTDTQYF

V gene: TRBV5-4
D gene: TRBD2
J gene: TRBJ2-5
clone size: NA
CDR3 DNA: TGTGCCAGCAGCTTGGACCAGCGGGAAGGTGAGACCCAGTACTTC
CDR3 protein: CASSLDQREGETQYF

V gene: TRBV21-1
D gene: NA
J gene: TRBJ2-3
clone size: NA
CDR3 DNA: TGTGCCAGGGGATCAGGGGGCATGAGCACAGATACGCAGTATTTT
CDR3 protein: CARGSGGMSTDTQYF

V gene: TRBV2
D gene: NA
J gene: TRBJ2-3
clone size: NA
CDR3 DNA: TGTGCCAGCAGTGATTTAGACAGAGGCACAGATACGCAGTATTTT
CDR3 protein: CASSDLDRGTDTQYF

V gene: TRBV12-5
D gene: TRBD2
J gene: TRBJ2-2
clone size: NA
CDR3 DNA: TGTGCTAGTGGTTTGGTAGCGGGGCTGAACACCGGGGAGCTGTTTTTT
CDR3 protein: CASGLVAGLNTGELFF

V gene: TRBV7-2
D gene: TRBD1
J gene: TRBJ2-7
clone size: NA
CDR3 DNA: TGTGCCAGCAGTCAAGGACAGGGATCTTACGAGCAGTACTTC
CDR3 protein: CASSQGQGSYEQYF

V gene: TRBV7-9
D gene: NA
J gene: TRBJ1-5
clone size: NA
CDR3 DNA: TGTGCCAGCAGCAGGGACTTGCCTGGGCCCCAGCATTTT
CDR3 protein: CASSRDLPGPQHF

V gene: TRBV27
D gene: NA
J gene: TRBJ1-1
clone size: NA
CDR3 DNA: TGTGCCACCCTCCCGGACAGCTTTAACAGTGAAGCTTTCTTT
CDR3 protein: CATLPDSFNSEAFF

V gene: TRBV30
D gene: TRBD1
J gene: TRBJ2-7
clone size: once
CDR3 DNA: TGTGCCTGGAGTGTCATCCGGGACAGGAACGACGAGCAGTACTTC
CDR3 protein: CAWSVIRDRNDEQYF

V gene: TRBV5-1
D gene: NA
J gene: TRBJ1-6
clone size: NA
CDR3 DNA: TGCGCCAGCAGCTTGGGTGCGGGGGTTTCACCCCTCCACTTT
CDR3 protein: CASSLGAGVSPLHF

V gene: TRBV11-2
D gene: NA
J gene: TRBJ1-5
clone size: NA
CDR3 DNA: TGTGCCAGCAGCTCGCTTCAGGGGATAGGACAGCCCCAGCATTTT
CDR3 protein: CASSSLQGIGQPQHF

V gene: TRBV5-6
D gene: NA
J gene: TRBJ2-7
clone size: once
CDR3 DNA: TGTGCCAGCAGCTTGTCGATAGCTGGCTACGAGCAGTACTTC
CDR3 protein: CASSLSIAGYEQYF

V gene: TRBV7-2
D gene: TRBD1
J gene: TRBJ2-7
clone size: NA
CDR3 DNA: TGTGCCAGCAGACGGACGGGACAGGCCTCCTACGAGCAGTACTTC
CDR3 protein: CASRRTGQASYEQYF

V gene: TRBV11-2
D gene: TRBD1
J gene: TRBJ2-7
clone size: NA
CDR3 DNA: TGTGCCAGCAGCGATAACAGGGGGAACGAGCAGTACTTC
CDR3 protein: CASSDNRGNEQYF

V gene: TRBV6-5
D gene: TRBD1
J gene: TRBJ1-5
clone size: NA
CDR3 DNA: TGTGCCACCACAGGGGCGGGCAGCAATCAGCCCCAGCATTTT
CDR3 protein: CATTGAGSNQPQHF

V gene: TRBV7-2
D gene: NA
J gene: TRBJ2-7
clone size: NA
CDR3 DNA: TGTGCCAGCAGCTTAGATGTGCGCTCCTACGAGCAGTACTTC
CDR3 protein: CASSLDVRSYEQYF

V gene: TRBV7-2
D gene: NA
J gene: TRBJ1-1
clone size: NA
CDR3 DNA: TGTGCCAGCAGTCGAATTGGGGCAGCTGAAGCTTTCTTT
CDR3 protein: CASSRIGAAEAFF

V gene: TRBV5-4
D gene: NA
J gene: TRBJ2-3
clone size: NA
CDR3 DNA: TGTGCCAGCAGCCGCCCCCCAGGGGTCCGCACAGATACGCAGTATTTT
CDR3 protein: CASSRPPGVRTDTQYF

V gene: TRBV5-1
D gene: NA
J gene: TRBJ1-4
clone size: NA
CDR3 DNA: TGCGCCAGCAGCTTGGGTGGGGGCTTAGATGAAAAACTGTTTTTT
CDR3 protein: CASSLGGGLDEKLFF

V gene: TRBV6-5
D gene: TRBD2
J gene: TRBJ2-1
clone size: NA
CDR3 DNA: TGTGCCAGCAGTCTTAGCGGGAGCCCCTACAATGAGCAGTTCTTC
CDR3 protein: CASSLSGSPYNEQFF

V gene: TRBV5-8
D gene: TRBD1
J gene: TRBJ2-7
clone size: few
CDR3 DNA: TGTGCCAGCAGCTCAAGTCCTCGCGGGACAGGGACCTACGAGCAGTACTTC
CDR3 protein: CASSSSPRGTGTYEQYF

V gene: TRBV5-1
D gene: TRBD2
J gene: TRBJ2-1
clone size: once
CDR3 DNA: TGCGCCAGCAGGTTGATTAGCGGGAGTATCTACAATGAGCAGTTCTTC
CDR3 protein: CASRLISGSIYNEQFF

V gene: TRBV27
D gene: TRBD2
J gene: TRBJ2-1
clone size: NA
CDR3 DNA: TGTGCCAGCAGTTTCGGGACTAGCGGGCGCAATGAGCAGTTCTTC
CDR3 protein: CASSFGTSGRNEQFF

V gene: TRBV7-9
D gene: TRBD1
J gene: TRBJ1-2
clone size: NA
CDR3 DNA: TGTGCCAGCAGCGACAGGGGATATGGCTACACCTTC
CDR3 protein: CASSDRGYGYTF